This T cell receptor (beta chain) appears in the sequencing data of a study of STAT5B mutations in CD4+ large granular lymphocyte leukemia. V gave up 5 bases and J gave up 4 bases, with 24 bases separating them. This CDR3 has 18 residues. Germline V gene data show CDR1 as LNHDA and CDR2 as SQIVND (reference sequence). Under the authors' procedure: Productive clonotypes were detectable down to 2.59 x 10-5 frequency. Clones were sequenced by immunoSEQ multiplex PCR, and TCRdb holds only the in-frame ones, with some missing. V, J and clone size are those of that table, while D and trimming were read from the DNA. The profile covers about 29,000 clones, with more than 65% appearing a single time and roughly 6.2% taken by the ten largest.

The sequenced material came from CD4+ T cells from blood buffy coats. The V gene is TRBV19, the J gene TRBJ1-5, with a weak D call TRBD1 (5 bases). The clonotype originates from a human donor in good health. This CDR3 reads CASSPRPITPTENQPQHF. CDR3 nucleotides: TGTGCCAGTAGTCCCCGGCCCATAACACCGACAGAGAATCAGCCCCAGCATTTT. Together with reference TRBV19 and TRBJ1-5, the CDR3 gives the full variable domain: DGGITQSPKYLFRKEGQNVTLSCEQNLNHDAMYWYRQDPGQGLRLIYYSQIVNDFQKGDIAEGYSVSREKKESFPLTVTSAQKNPTAFYLCASSPRPITPTENQPQHFGDGTRLSIL.